The 16 T cell receptor beta chains listed next were all sequenced from one sample in a study of CD8+ T cells in alopecia areata. Treatment here: oral pan-JAK inhibitor, 5-10 mg twice daily. Sequencing templates came from extracted RNA that was reverse transcribed into cDNA. Assay: immunoSEQ multiplex PCR; the TCRdb copy retains only in-frame clones and omits some. The sample lists roughly 120,000 clones, around 50% occurring once. The sample consisted of CD8+ T cells sorted from blood, taken at week 24, from a patient treated with tofacitinib. The receptors were gathered from a human donor with alopecia areata.

CDR3 nucleotide sequence: TGTGCCAGCAGCTTGCAGCGGGGGGAAGAGACCCAGTACTTC. Translating gives CASSLQRGEETQYF. The chain has TRBV7-2 and TRBJ2-5; 9 nucleotides align to TRBD2. The V gene end was trimmed by 3 bases and the J gene end by 3 bases; junction bases not matched to a gene: 2. CDR1 is SGHTA, CDR2 FQGNSA, per germline. The CDR3 has 14 amino acids.

The chain couples TRBV29-1 to TRBJ2-7, with a tentative D call TRBD1 (6 bases). V lost 4 bases, J lost 0 bases, and 10 bases lay in between. Germline V gives CDR1 SQVTM, CDR2 ANQGSEA. The CDR3 covers 13 residues. The CDR3 region has the DNA TGCAGCGTTGTATCGGACAGCTCCTACGAGCAGTACTTC. This translates into CSVVSDSSYEQYF.

The chain has TRBV2 and TRBJ2-5; 8 nucleotides match TRBD1. J lost 4 bases, V lost 5 bases, and 9 bases had no gene match. CDR3 size: 15 residues. Germline V gene sequence: CDR1 SNHLY, CDR2 FYNNEI. The CDR3 reads CASSSQGASGETQYF. CDR3 nucleotides: TGTGCCAGCAGTTCGCAGGGGGCCTCGGGAGAGACCCAGTACTTC.

The V call is TRBV27, the J call TRBJ1-6; 9 bases are a match to TRBD1. Per germline, CDR1 MNHEY and CDR2 SMNVEV (reference sequence). This CDR3 has 16 amino acids. Unmatched junction bases numbered 13, after V lost 6 bases and J lost 10 bases. The CDR3 nucleotides are TGTGCCAGCAGCCTAAGGCCGGGACAGGGCACATCACCCCTCCACTTT. It translates to CASSLRPGQGTSPLHF.

This clone was found a few times. V and J are TRBV29-1 and TRBJ2-2, with D perhaps TRBD2 (7 bases). The length of the CDR3 is 16 residues. Germline V CDR1 and CDR2: SQVTM, ANQGSEA. The germline V and J ends were trimmed by 6 bases and 1 base, with 18 bases remaining between them. CDR3 DNA: TGCAGCGTCCCCATCTCGGGGGGCGAGAACACCGGGGAGCTGTTTTTT. Its translation is CSVPISGGENTGELFF.

This chain uses TRBV30 with TRBJ2-3; 8 nucleotides agree with TRBD2. The CDR3 contains 17 residues. Germline loops: CDR1 GTSNPN, CDR2 SVGIG (reference sequence). After removal of 0 bases from V and 3 bases from J, the junction contained 11 bases not matched to a gene. Written as DNA, the CDR3 is TGTGCCTGGAGTGTATCCTTTCCAGCGGGGGTGACAGATACGCAGTATTTT. Encoded protein: CAWSVSFPAGVTDTQYF. Filled out from reference TRBV30 and TRBJ2-3, the complete variable domain reads SQTIHQWPATLVQPVGSPLSLECTVEGTSNPNLYWYRQAAGRGLQLLFYSVGIGQISSEVPQNLSASRPQDRQFILSSKKLLLSDSGFYLCAWSVSFPAGVTDTQYFGPGTRLTVL.

The chain couples TRBV30 to TRBJ1-1, with 7 bases fitting TRBD1. Unmatched junction bases numbered 12, after V lost 5 bases and J lost 6 bases. The CDR3 is made up of 14 amino acids. The germline CDR1 and CDR2 sequences are GTSNPN and SVGIG (reference sequence). CDR3 residues: CAWEYSTGSAEAFF. The CDR3 DNA sequence: TGTGCCTGGGAGTACTCGACAGGGTCAGCTGAAGCTTTCTTT.

The CDR3 loop reads CASSNGQGYSPLHF. As DNA, the CDR3 is TGTGCCAGCAGCAACGGACAGGGGTATTCACCCCTCCACTTT. V is TRBV7-9 and J is TRBJ1-6; 9 bases agree with TRBD1. The CDR3 covers 14 residues. Per germline, CDR1 SEHNR and CDR2 FQNEAQ (reference sequence). V was clipped by 5 bases and J by 8 bases; unmatched bases: 4.

This clone was picked up a small number of times. This chain links TRBV27 with TRBJ2-5; D might be TRBD2 (5 bases). V was cut by 4 bases and J by 5 bases, with 8 bases left in between. The CDR3 extends over 12 amino acids. CDR1 is MNHEY and CDR2 is SMNVEV in the germline V gene (reference sequence). The DNA for the CDR3 is TGTGCCAGCAGTTCTAGAGGGGAGACCCAGTACTTC. It is translated as CASSSRGETQYF.

J is TRBJ2-3 and V is TRBV29-1; D is ambiguous. Trimming took off 1 base at V and 2 bases at J, with 19 bases between the two ends. Germline CDR1 is SQVTM and CDR2 is ANQGSEA. The CDR3 spans 17 residues. In DNA, the CDR3 is TGCAGCGTTGAAGGTGCTTCGGAACCTCTGGACACAGATACGCAGTATTTT. Translated, it gives CSVEGASEPLDTDTQYF.

The V gene is TRBV30, the J gene TRBJ2-1; perhaps D is TRBD1 or TRBD2 (5 bases each). CDR3 length: 14 residues. CDR1 is GTSNPN, CDR2 SVGIG, per germline (reference sequence). This CDR3 is CAQSVGANYNEQFF. For the CDR3, the DNA is TGTGCACAATCGGTCGGGGCTAACTACAATGAGCAGTTCTTC.

The rearrangement joins TRBV29-1 to TRBJ1-2; 8 positions agree with TRBD1. Germline V gives CDR1 SQVTM, CDR2 ANQGSEA. After removal of 1 base from V and 3 bases from J, the junction contained 1 base not matched to a gene. The CDR3 length is 13 residues. CDR3 nucleotide sequence: TGCAGCGTTGAAGGACAGGGGTACTATGGCTACACCTTC. Residues: CSVEGQGYYGYTF.

The genes are TRBV27 and TRBJ1-1; D possibly corresponds to TRBD1 (5 bases). V lost 5 bases to trimming and J lost 1 base, with 11 bases between them. Looked up from germline, CDR1 is MNHEY and CDR2 is SMNVEV (reference sequence). CDR3 length equals 14 residues. Here the CDR3 DNA reads TGTGCCAGCAGTCCCCGACAGAGGAACACTGAAGCTTTCTTT. This codes for CASSPRQRNTEAFF.

This clone was counted only a few times. This sequence joins TRBV30 and TRBJ1-6; D is perhaps TRBD1 (5 bases). Germline V gives CDR1 GTSNPN, CDR2 SVGIG (reference sequence). Trimming took off 2 bases at V and 8 bases at J, with 16 bases between the two ends. This CDR3 spans 15 amino acids. CDR3 bases: TGTGCCTGGAGTCCCTCGTGGGGGGATCATTCACCCCTCCACTTT. Protein: CAWSPSWGDHSPLHF.

CDR3 protein: CASSQEEGYTEAFF. In DNA form, the CDR3 reads TGCGCCAGCAGCCAAGAGGAGGGTTACACTGAAGCTTTCTTT. The chain links TRBV4-1 to TRBJ1-1; D is ambiguous. With 0 bases removed from V and 3 bases from J, the gap between germline ends came to 8 bases. From germline, CDR1 is MGHRA and CDR2 YSYEKL. The CDR3 is 14 residues long.

This clone occurred a few times. The CDR3 nucleotides are TGTGCCAGCAGTGCTTACGAGCAGTACTTC. It codes for CASSAYEQYF. The chain combines TRBV2 with TRBJ2-7, with D unresolved. Germline loops: CDR1 SNHLY, CDR2 FYNNEI. The CDR3 extends over 10 amino acids. Trimming left V 4 bases short and J 4 bases short, with 2 bases between.